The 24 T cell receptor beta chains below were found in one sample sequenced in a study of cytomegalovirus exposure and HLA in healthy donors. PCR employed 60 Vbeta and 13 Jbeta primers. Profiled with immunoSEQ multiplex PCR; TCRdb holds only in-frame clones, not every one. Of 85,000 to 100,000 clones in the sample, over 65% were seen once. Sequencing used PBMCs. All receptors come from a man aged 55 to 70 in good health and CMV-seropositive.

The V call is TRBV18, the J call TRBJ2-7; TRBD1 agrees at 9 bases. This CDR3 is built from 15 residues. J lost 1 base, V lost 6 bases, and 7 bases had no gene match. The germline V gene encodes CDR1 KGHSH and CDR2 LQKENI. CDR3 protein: CASSSGTGLSYEQYF. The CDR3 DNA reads TGTGCCAGCTCGTCCGGGACAGGGTTATCCTACGAGCAGTACTTC.

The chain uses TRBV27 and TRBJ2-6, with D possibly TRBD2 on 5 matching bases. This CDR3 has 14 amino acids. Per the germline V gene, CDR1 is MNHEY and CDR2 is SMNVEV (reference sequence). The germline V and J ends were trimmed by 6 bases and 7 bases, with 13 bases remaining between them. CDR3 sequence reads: CASRSLTGANVLTF. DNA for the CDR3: TGTGCCAGCAGATCTCTAACGGGAGCCAACGTCCTGACTTTC. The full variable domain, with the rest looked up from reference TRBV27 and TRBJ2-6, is EAQVTQNPRYLITVTGKKLTVTCSQNMNHEYMSWYRQDPGLGLRQIYYSMNVEVTDKGDVPEGYKVSRKEKRNFPLILESPSPNQTSLYFCASRSLTGANVLTFGAGSRLTVL.

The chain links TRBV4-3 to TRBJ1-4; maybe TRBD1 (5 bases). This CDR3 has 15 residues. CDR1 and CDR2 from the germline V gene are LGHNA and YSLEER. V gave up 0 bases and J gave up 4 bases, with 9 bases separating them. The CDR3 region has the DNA TGCGCCAGCAGCCAAGACAGGGACTTTAATGAAAAACTGTTTTTT. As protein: CASSQDRDFNEKLFF.

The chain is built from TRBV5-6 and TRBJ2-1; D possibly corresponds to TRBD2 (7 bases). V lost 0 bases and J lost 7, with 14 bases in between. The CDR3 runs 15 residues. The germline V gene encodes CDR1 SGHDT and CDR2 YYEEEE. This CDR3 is CASSLEGGPLNEQFF. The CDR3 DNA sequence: TGTGCCAGCAGCTTGGAGGGGGGGCCGCTAAATGAGCAGTTCTTC.

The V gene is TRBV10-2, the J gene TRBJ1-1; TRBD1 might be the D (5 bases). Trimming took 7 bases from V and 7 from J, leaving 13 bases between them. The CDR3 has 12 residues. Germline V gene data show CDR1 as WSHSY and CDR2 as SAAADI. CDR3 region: CASNRGRHEAFF. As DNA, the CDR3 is TGCGCCAGCAATAGGGGCCGTCATGAAGCTTTCTTT.

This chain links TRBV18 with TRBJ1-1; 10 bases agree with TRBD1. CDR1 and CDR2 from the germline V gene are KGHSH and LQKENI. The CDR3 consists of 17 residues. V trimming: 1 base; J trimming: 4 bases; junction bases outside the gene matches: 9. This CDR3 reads CASSPLGQGVGSTEAFF. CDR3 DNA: TGTGCCAGCTCACCACTCGGACAGGGGGTCGGGAGCACTGAAGCTTTCTTT.

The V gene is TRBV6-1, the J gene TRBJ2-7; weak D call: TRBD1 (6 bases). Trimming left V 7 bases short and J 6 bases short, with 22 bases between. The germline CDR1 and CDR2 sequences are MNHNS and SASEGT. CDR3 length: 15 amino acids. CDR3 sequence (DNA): TGTGCCAGCAAATGGACGACAGGAATGAGGAGCGAGCAGTACTTC. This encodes CASKWTTGMRSEQYF.

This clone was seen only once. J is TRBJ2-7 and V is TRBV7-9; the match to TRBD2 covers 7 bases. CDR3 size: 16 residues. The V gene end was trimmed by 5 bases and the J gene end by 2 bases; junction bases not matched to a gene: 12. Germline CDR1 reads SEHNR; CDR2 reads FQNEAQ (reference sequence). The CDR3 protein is CASSPMALAATYEQYF. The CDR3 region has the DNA TGTGCCAGCAGCCCTATGGCGCTAGCGGCCACCTACGAGCAGTACTTC.

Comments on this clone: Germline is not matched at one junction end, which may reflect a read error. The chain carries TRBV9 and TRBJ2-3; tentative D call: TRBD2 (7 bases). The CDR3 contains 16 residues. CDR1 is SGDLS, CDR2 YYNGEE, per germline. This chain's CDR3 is CASSVDPGRGGDTRYF. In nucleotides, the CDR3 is TGTGCCAGCAGCGTAGACCCGGGCAGGGGAGGGGATACGCGGTATTTT. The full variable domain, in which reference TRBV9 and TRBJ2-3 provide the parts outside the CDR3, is DSGVTQTPKHLITATGQRVTLRCSPRSGDLSVYWYQQSLDQGLQFLIQYYNGEERAKGNILERFSAQQFPDLHSELNLSSLELGDSALYFCASSVDPGRGGDTRYFGPGTRLTVL.

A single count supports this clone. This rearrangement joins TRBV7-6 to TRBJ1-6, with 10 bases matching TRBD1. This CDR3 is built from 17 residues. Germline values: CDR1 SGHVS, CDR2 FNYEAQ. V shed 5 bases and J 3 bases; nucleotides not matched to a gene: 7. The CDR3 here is CASSPRTGGLYNSPLHF. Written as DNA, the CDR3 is TGTGCCAGCAGCCCCCGGACAGGGGGACTCTATAATTCACCCCTCCACTTT.

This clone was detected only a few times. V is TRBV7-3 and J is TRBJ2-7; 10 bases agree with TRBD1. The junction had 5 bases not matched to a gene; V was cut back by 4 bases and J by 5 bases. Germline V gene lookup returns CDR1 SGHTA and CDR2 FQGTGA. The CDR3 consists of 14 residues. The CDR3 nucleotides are TGTGCCAGCAGCTCAACCGGGACAGGGGACGAGCAGTACTTC. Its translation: CASSSTGTGDEQYF.

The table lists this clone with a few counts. The DNA of the CDR3 is TGTGCCAGCAGCTTAAAGGACAGCTCTGGAAACACCATATATTTT. This sequence encodes CASSLKDSSGNTIYF. The chain recombines TRBV7-9 with TRBJ1-3; possibly TRBD1 for D (6 bases). This CDR3 is built from 15 residues. The V end was cut by 2 bases, the J end by 0 bases, with 8 bases between. Per the germline V gene, CDR1 is SEHNR and CDR2 is FQNEAQ (reference sequence).

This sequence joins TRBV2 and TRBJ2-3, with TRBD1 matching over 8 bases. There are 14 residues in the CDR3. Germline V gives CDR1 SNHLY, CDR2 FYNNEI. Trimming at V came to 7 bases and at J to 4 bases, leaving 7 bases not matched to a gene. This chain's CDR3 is CASMHRGVPDTQYF. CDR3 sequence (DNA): TGTGCCAGCATGCACAGGGGGGTCCCAGATACGCAGTATTTT.

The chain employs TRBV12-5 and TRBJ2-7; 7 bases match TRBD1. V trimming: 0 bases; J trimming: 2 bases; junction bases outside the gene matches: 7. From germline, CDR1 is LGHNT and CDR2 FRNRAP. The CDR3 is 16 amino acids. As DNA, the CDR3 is TGTGCTAGTGGTTTGGTCCTAGGGACAGCGACCTACGAGCAGTACTTC. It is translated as CASGLVLGTATYEQYF.

The CDR3 DNA reads as TGCGCCAGCAGCCAATATAGCGGGACCTACAATGAGCAGTTCTTC. Protein sequence: CASSQYSGTYNEQFF. V gene TRBV4-3 combines with J gene TRBJ2-1; 8 positions agree with TRBD2. Per the germline V gene, CDR1 is LGHNA and CDR2 is YSLEER. V lost 2 bases to trimming and J lost 2 bases; unmatched junction nucleotides: 2. The CDR3 extends over 15 amino acids.

CDR3 residues: CASSQGGPGQAYEQYF. CDR3 sequence (DNA): TGCGCCAGCAGCCAAGGTGGCCCGGGACAGGCCTACGAGCAGTACTTC. The chain recombines TRBV4-3 with TRBJ2-7, with 8 bases matching TRBD1. CDR1 and CDR2 (germline): LGHNA, YSLEER. The CDR3 runs 16 residues. The V gene end was trimmed by 1 base and the J gene end by 2 bases; junction bases not matched to a gene: 7.

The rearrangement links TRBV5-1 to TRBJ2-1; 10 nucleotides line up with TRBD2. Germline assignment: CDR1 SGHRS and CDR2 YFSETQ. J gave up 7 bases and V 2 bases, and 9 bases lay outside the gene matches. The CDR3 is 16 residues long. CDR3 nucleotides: TGCGCCAGCAGCTTACAAGCGGGGGGGTTACGGAATGAGCAGTTCTTC. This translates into CASSLQAGGLRNEQFF.

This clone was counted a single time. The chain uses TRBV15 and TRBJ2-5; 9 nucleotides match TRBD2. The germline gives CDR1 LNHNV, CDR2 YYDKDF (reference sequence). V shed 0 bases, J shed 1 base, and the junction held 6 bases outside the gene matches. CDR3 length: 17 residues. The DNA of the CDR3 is TGTGCCACCAGCAGAGATCGACTAGCGGAGGCCCAAGAGACCCAGTACTTC. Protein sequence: CATSRDRLAEAQETQYF.

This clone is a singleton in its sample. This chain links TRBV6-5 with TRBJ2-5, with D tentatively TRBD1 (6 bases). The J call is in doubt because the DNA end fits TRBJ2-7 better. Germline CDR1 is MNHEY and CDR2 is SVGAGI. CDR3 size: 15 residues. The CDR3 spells CASSPTTGLSYEQYF. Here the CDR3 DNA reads TGTGCCAGCAGTCCGACGACAGGTTTATCCTACGAGCAGTACTTC.

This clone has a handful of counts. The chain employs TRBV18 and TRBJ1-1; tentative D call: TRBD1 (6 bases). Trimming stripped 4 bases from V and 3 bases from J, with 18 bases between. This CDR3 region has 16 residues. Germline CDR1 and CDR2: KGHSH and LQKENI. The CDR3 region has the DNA TGTGCCAGCTCACAGGACTTAGGGCAGGGGTACACTGAAGCTTTCTTT. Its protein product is CASSQDLGQGYTEAFF.

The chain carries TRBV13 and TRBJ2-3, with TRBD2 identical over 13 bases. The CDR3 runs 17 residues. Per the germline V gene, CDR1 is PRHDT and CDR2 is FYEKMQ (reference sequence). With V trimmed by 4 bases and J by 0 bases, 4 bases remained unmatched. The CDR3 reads CASSSTGLAGSTDTQYF. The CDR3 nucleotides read TGTGCCAGCAGCTCGACGGGACTAGCGGGGAGCACAGATACGCAGTATTTT.

CDR3 amino acids: CASSMGGWETQYF. The DNA of the CDR3 is TGTGCCAGTAGTATGGGGGGGTGGGAGACCCAGTACTTC. The chain combines TRBV19 with TRBJ2-5; 7 bases are shared with TRBD2. Trimming at V came to 3 bases and at J to 5 bases, leaving 3 bases not matched to a gene. The germline gives CDR1 LNHDA, CDR2 SQIVND (reference sequence). The CDR3 runs to 13 residues.

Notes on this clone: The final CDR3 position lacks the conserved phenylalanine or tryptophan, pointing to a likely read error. Here the CDR3 reads CASNLAGGIYGYTL. The CDR3 coding sequence is TGTGCCAGCAACCTAGCGGGGGGTATCTATGGCTACACCCTC. This chain connects TRBV9 to TRBJ1-2; perhaps TRBD1 as D (5 bases). CDR1 and CDR2 (germline): SGDLS, YYNGEE. This CDR3 is 14 amino acids long. The V end lost 6 bases, the J end lost 4 bases, and 16 bases lay between the germline ends.

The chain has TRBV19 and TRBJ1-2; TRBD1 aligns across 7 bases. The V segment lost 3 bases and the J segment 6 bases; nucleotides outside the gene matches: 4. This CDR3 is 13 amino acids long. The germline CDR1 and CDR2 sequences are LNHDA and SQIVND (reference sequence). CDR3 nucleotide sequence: TGTGCCAGTAGTATCCTACAGGGGAATGGCTACACCTTC. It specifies CASSILQGNGYTF.